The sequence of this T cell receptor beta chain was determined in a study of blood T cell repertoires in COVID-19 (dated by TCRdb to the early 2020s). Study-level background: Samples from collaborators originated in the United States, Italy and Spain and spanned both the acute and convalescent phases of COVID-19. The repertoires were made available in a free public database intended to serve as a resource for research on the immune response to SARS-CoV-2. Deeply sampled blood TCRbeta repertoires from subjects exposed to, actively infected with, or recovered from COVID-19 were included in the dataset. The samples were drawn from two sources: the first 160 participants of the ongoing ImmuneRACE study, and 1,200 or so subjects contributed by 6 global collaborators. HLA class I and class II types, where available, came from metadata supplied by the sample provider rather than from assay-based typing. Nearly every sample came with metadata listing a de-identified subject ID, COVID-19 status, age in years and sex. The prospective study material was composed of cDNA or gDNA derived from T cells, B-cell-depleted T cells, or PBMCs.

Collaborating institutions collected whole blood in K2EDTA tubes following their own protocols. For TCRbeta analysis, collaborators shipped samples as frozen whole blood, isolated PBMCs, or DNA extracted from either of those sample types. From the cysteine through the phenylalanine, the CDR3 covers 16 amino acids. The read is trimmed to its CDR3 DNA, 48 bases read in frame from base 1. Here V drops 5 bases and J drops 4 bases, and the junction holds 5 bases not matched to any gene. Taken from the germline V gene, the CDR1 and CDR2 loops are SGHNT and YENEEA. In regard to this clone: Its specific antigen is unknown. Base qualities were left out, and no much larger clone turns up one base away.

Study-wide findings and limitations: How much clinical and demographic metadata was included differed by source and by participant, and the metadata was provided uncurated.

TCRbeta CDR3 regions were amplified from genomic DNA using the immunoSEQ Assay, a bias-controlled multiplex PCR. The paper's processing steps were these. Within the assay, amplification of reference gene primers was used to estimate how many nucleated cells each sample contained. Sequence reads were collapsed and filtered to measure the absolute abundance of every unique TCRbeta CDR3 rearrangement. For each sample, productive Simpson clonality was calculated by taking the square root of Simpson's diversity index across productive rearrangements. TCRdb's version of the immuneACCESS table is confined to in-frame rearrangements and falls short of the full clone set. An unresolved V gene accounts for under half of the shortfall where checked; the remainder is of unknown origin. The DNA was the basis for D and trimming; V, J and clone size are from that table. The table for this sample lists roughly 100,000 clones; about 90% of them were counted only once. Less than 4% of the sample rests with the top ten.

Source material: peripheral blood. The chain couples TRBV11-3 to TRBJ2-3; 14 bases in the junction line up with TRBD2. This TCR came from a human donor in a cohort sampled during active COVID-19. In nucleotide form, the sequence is TGTGCCAGCAGCCCGGGACTAGCGGGAGTATCAGATACGCAGTATTTT. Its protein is CASSPGLAGVSDTQYF.